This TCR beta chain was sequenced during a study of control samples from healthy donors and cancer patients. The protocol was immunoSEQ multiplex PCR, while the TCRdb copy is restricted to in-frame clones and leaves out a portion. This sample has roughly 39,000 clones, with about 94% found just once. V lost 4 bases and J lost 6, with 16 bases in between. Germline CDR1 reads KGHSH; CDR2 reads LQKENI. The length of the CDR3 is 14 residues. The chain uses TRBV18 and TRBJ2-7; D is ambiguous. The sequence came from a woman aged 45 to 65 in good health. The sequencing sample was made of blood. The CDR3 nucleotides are TGTGCCAGCTCACTCAGCCCTTTTTCTGCCGAGCAGTACTTC. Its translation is CASSLSPFSAEQYF.